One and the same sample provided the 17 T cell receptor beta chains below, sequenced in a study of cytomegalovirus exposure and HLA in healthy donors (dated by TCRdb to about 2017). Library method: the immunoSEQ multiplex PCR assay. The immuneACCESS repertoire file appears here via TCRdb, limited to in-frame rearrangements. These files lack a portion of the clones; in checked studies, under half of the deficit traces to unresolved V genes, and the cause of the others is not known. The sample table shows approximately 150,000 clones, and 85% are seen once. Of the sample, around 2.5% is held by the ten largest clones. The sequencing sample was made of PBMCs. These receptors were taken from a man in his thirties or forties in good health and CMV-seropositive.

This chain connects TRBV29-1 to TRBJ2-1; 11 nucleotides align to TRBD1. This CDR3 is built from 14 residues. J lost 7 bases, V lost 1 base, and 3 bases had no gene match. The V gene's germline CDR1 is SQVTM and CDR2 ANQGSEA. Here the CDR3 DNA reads TGCAGCGTTGAAGGGGACAGGGGGATTAATGAGCAGTTCTTC. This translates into CSVEGDRGINEQFF.

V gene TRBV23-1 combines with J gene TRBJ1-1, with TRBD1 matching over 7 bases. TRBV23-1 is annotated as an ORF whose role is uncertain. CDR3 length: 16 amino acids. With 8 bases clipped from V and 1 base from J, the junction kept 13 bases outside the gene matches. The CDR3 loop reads CASPSQDRERNTEAFF. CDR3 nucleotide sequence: TGCGCCAGCCCTTCCCAAGACAGGGAGAGGAACACTGAAGCTTTCTTT.

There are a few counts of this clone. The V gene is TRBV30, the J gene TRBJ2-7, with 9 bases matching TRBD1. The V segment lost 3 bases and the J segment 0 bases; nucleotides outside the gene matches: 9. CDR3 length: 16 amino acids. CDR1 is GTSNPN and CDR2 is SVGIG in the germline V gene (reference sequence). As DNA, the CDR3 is TGTGCCTGGAGCCACACAGGGACAGGGAACTCCTACGAGCAGTACTTC. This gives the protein CAWSHTGTGNSYEQYF.

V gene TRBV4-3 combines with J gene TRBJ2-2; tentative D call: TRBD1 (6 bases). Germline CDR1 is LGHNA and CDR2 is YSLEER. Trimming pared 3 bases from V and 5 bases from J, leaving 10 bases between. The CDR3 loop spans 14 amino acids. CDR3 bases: TGCGCCAGCAGCCACTCGACAGGAACCGGGGAGCTGTTTTTT. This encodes CASSHSTGTGELFF.

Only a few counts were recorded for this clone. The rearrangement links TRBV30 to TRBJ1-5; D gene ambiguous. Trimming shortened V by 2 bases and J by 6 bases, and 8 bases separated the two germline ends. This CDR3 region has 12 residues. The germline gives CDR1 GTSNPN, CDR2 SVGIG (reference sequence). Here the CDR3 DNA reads TGTGCCTGGAGTCTCCTAGGTCAGCCCCAGCATTTT. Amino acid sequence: CAWSLLGQPQHF.

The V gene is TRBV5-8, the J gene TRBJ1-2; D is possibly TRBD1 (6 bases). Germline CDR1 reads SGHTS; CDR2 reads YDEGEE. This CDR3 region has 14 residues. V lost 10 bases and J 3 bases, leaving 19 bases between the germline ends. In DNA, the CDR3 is TGTGCCGGCACAGGGAAAAGTTACGACTATGGCTACACCTTC. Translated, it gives CAGTGKSYDYGYTF. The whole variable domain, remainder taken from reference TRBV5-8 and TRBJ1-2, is EAGVTQSPTHLIKTRGQQATLRCSPISGHTSVYWYQQALGLGLQFLLWYDEGEERNRGNFPPRFSGRQFPNYSSELNVNALELEDSALYLCAGTGKSYDYGYTFGSGTRLTVV.

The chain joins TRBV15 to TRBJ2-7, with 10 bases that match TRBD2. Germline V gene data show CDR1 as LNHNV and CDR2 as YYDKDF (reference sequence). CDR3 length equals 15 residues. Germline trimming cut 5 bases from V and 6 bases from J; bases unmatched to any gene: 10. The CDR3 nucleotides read TGTGCCACCAGCTCGGGGGGACTAGCGTCTTCCGAGCAGTACTTC. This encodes CATSSGGLASSEQYF.

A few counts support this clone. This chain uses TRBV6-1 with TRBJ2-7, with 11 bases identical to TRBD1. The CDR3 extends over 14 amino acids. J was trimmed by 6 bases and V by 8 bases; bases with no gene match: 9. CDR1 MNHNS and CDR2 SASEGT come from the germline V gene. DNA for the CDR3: TGTGCCAGCCTTCGGACAGGGGGCTTTAGCGAGCAGTACTTC. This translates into CASLRTGGFSEQYF.

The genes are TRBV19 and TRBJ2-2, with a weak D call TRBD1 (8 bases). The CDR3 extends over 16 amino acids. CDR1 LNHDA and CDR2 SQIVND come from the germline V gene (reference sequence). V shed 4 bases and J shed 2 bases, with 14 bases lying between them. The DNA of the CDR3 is TGTGCCAGTAGTAAGGACAGGGAGGGAAACACCGGGGAGCTGTTTTTT. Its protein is CASSKDREGNTGELFF.

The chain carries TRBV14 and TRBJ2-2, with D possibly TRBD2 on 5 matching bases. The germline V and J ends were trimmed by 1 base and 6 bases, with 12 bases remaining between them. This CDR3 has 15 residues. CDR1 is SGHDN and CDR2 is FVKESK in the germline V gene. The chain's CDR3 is CASSQVRGGAGELFF. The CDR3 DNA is TGTGCCAGCAGCCAAGTCCGGGGTGGGGCCGGGGAGCTGTTTTTT.

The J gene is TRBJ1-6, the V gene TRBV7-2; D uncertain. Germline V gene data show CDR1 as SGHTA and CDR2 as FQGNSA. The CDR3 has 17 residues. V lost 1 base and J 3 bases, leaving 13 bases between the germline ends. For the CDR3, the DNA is TGTGCCAGCAGCTTAGGTCCGGGGAGAAACTATAATTCACCCCTCCACTTT. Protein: CASSLGPGRNYNSPLHF.

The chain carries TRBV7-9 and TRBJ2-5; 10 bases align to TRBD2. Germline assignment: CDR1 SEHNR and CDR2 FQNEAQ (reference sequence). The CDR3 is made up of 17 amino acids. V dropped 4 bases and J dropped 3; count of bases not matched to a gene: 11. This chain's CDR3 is CASSWRTSGREKETQYF. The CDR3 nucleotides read TGTGCCAGCAGCTGGAGGACTAGCGGAAGAGAAAAAGAGACCCAGTACTTC.

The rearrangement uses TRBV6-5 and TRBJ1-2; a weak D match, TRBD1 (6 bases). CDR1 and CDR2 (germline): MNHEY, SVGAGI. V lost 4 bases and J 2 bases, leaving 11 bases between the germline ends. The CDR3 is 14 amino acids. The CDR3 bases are TGTGCCAGCAGTTTGGCGGGGGCAAACTATGGCTACACCTTC. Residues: CASSLAGANYGYTF.

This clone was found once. CDR3 loop: CASSQGRGGLAGYNEQFF. CDR3 bases: TGTGCCAGCAGCCAGGGACGAGGGGGACTAGCGGGGTACAATGAGCAGTTCTTC. The chain has TRBV4-2 and TRBJ2-1; TRBD2 aligns across 13 bases. The trim removed 3 bases at V and 4 bases at J, leaving 9 bases unmatched. The CDR3 spans 18 residues. The germline V gene has CDR1 LGHNA and CDR2 YNFKEQ.

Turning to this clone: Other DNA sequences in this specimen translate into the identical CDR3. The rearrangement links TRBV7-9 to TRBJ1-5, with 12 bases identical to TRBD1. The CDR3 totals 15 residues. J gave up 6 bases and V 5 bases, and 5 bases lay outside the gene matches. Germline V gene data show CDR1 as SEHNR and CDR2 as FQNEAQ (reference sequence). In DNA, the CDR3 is TGTGCCAGCAGCCTGGGACAGGGGGCCGGTCAGCCCCAGCATTTT. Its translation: CASSLGQGAGQPQHF.

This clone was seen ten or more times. This CDR3 is CASSLGARGEGEQFF. Here the CDR3 DNA reads TGTGCCAGCAGTTTAGGGGCCCGGGGGGAGGGAGAGCAGTTCTTC. The chain recombines TRBV27 with TRBJ2-1, with TRBD2 identical over 7 bases. The CDR3 length is 15 residues. Per the germline V gene, CDR1 is MNHEY and CDR2 is SMNVEV (reference sequence). The V and J ends lost 2 bases and 10 bases, in that order; junction bases with no gene match: 11.

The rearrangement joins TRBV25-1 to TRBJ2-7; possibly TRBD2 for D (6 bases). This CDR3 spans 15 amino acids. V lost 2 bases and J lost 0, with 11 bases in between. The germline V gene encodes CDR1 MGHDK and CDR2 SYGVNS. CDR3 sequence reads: CASSEAGTFSYEQYF. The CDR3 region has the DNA TGTGCCAGCAGTGAAGCCGGGACTTTCTCCTACGAGCAGTACTTC.